Listed below are T cell receptor beta chains from one sample, sequenced in a study of CD8+ T cells in alopecia areata. Data came from immunoSEQ multiplex PCR; TCRdb stores just in-frame clones and leaves some out. In the table there are around 300,000 clones, around three fifths of which are singletons. Sequenced material: CD4+ T cells sorted from blood, taken at approximately week 51, from a patient treated with tofacitinib. These receptors were obtained from a human donor with alopecia areata. CDR3s include the opening cysteine and the closing phenylalanine or tryptophan. A D gene is named only where the DNA matches it firmly. Size is stated for part of the rows, as once, few or many counts, or as a class when the clone is expanded.

D,J,size,V,CDR3,DNA
-,TRBJ2-3,-,TRBV20-1,CSGGTTDTQYF,TGCAGTGGGGGGACCACAGATACGCAGTATTTT
-,TRBJ1-1,few,TRBV5-1,CASSLGQARNTEAFF,TGCGCCAGCAGCTTGGGGCAGGCACGGAACACTGAAGCTTTCTTT
-,TRBJ2-7,-,TRBV29-1,CSVHSGYEQYF,TGCAGCGTTCATTCGGGCTACGAGCAGTACTTC
TRBD2,TRBJ2-5,-,TRBV30,CAWSVRGTSAYF,TGTGCCTGGAGTGTACGGGGGACTAGCGCGTACTTC
-,TRBJ1-2,-,TRBV5-1,CASSPVGYGYTF,TGCGCCAGCAGCCCCGTAGGCTATGGCTACACCTTC
-,TRBJ1-1,-,TRBV2,CASEYQAGDNTEAFF,TGTGCCTCAGAATACCAGGCAGGGGATAACACTGAAGCTTTCTTT
-,TRBJ2-4,few,TRBV5-6,CASSRGETKNIQYF,TGTGCCAGCAGCCGGGGCGAAACCAAAAACATTCAGTACTTC
-,TRBJ2-7,-,TRBV7-2,CASSLAADSSYEQYF,TGTGCCAGCAGCTTAGCGGCCGATAGCTCCTACGAGCAGTACTTC
-,TRBJ1-1,few,TRBV7-3,CASSPGAGNTEAFF,TGTGCCAGCAGCCCAGGGGCAGGGAACACTGAAGCTTTCTTT
-,TRBJ1-2,-,TRBV5-4,CASSFYAATYGYTF,TGTGCCAGCAGCTTTTATGCAGCGACCTATGGCTACACCTTC
TRBD1,TRBJ1-1,-,TRBV15,CATSRRDREAFF,TGTGCCACCAGCAGACGGGACAGAGAAGCTTTCTTT
TRBD1,TRBJ2-7,-,TRBV27,CASSLGQGRHEQYF,TGTGCCAGCAGTCTCGGACAGGGCAGACACGAGCAGTACTTC
-,TRBJ2-7,few,TRBV25-1,CASSEGGYEQYF,TGTGCCAGCAGCGAAGGAGGCTACGAGCAGTACTTC
-,TRBJ1-2,few,TRBV18,CASSQGSGYGYTF,TGTGCCAGCTCACAGGGAAGTGGCTATGGCTACACCTTC
TRBD1,TRBJ1-4,once,TRBV30,CAWTTGGNEKLFF,TGTGCCTGGACAACAGGGGGAAATGAAAAACTGTTTTTT
-,TRBJ2-2,-,TRBV29-1,CSVDPDNTGELFF,TGCAGCGTTGACCCGGACAACACCGGGGAGCTGTTTTTT
-,TRBJ2-1,-,TRBV14,CASSQASMGTEQFF,TGTGCCAGCAGCCAAGCGTCGATGGGTACTGAGCAGTTCTTC
TRBD1,TRBJ2-7,-,TRBV29-1,CSARTGVYEQYF,TGCAGCGCTCGGACAGGGGTTTACGAGCAGTACTTC
TRBD2,TRBJ2-3,-,TRBV4-2,CASSQAAGGALGTDTQYF,TGTGCCAGCAGCCAAGCTGCGGGGGGGGCCCTAGGCACAGATACGCAGTATTTT
-,TRBJ1-5,-,TRBV4-1,CASSQDQSGNQPQHF,TGCGCCAGCAGCCAAGATCAAAGTGGCAATCAGCCCCAGCATTTT
-,TRBJ2-7,-,TRBV6-6,CASSPPGRGSYEQYF,TGTGCCAGCAGTCCACCGGGACGAGGCTCCTACGAGCAGTACTTC
-,TRBJ2-7,few,TRBV5-1,CASSRDLAGPLEQYF,TGCGCCAGCAGCCGGGACTTAGCAGGACCCCTCGAGCAGTACTTC
-,TRBJ2-1,few,TRBV7-2,CASSETRNYNEQFF,TGTGCCAGCAGCGAGACTAGAAACTACAATGAGCAGTTCTTC
TRBD2,TRBJ2-5,-,TRBV4-2,CASSQALRLAGGETQYF,TGTGCCAGCAGCCAAGCGCTCAGACTAGCGGGGGGAGAGACCCAGTACTTC
-,TRBJ2-7,-,TRBV9,CASRVFSFKPYEQYF,TGTGCCAGCAGGGTTTTTAGCTTTAAACCCTACGAGCAGTACTTC
TRBD1,TRBJ2-2,-,TRBV29-1,CSVLRDSKIGELFF,TGCAGCGTCCTCCGGGACAGTAAGATTGGGGAGCTGTTTTTT
-,TRBJ2-5,few,TRBV10-2,CASSRLSQETQYF,TGCGCCAGCAGCCGACTTTCCCAAGAGACCCAGTACTTC
TRBD1,TRBJ1-1,-,TRBV15,CATSRDQGEREAFF,TGTGCCACCAGCAGAGATCAGGGGGAGAGAGAAGCTTTCTTT
-,TRBJ2-5,-,TRBV29-1,CSVEGQQETQYF,TGCAGCGTTGAAGGGCAGCAAGAGACCCAGTACTTC
-,TRBJ2-7,few,TRBV29-1,CSVDGLNGRTYEQYF,TGCAGCGTAGACGGACTGAACGGTAGGACCTACGAGCAGTACTTC
-,TRBJ1-5,-,TRBV30,CAWSDTGRNQPQHF,TGTGCCTGGAGCGACACAGGGCGAAATCAGCCCCAGCATTTT
TRBD1,TRBJ2-7,-,TRBV2,CASSRQGYEQYF,TGTGCCAGCAGCCGACAGGGCTACGAGCAGTACTTC
-,TRBJ2-1,-,TRBV5-1,CASSFQFTNEQFF,TGCGCCAGCAGCTTTCAGTTTACGAATGAGCAGTTCTTC
-,TRBJ1-2,-,TRBV30,CAWRGAANYGYTF,TGTGCCTGGAGGGGGGCTGCTAACTATGGCTACACCTTC
-,TRBJ1-2,-,TRBV30,CAWSDRPVSYGYTF,TGTGCCTGGAGCGACCGGCCGGTGAGCTATGGCTACACCTTC
-,TRBJ2-7,few,TRBV5-6,CASSLGLLGIYEQYF,TGTGCCAGCAGCTTGGGATTATTAGGGATCTACGAGCAGTACTTC
-,TRBJ2-5,once,TRBV2,CASSYRVEGETQYF,TGTGCCAGCAGTTACAGGGTAGAGGGGGAGACCCAGTACTTC
-,TRBJ2-5,-,TRBV7-2,CASSPATPGTQYF,TGTGCCAGCAGCCCGGCTACCCCGGGGACCCAGTACTTC
TRBD1,TRBJ2-7,once,TRBV2,CASSPRGTEYEQYF,TGTGCCAGCAGTCCGAGGGGGACAGAGTACGAGCAGTACTTC
-,TRBJ2-3,-,TRBV4-2,CASRRGTDTQYF,TGTGCCAGCAGGAGGGGCACAGATACGCAGTATTTT
TRBD1,TRBJ2-5,-,TRBV25-1,CASAGTDQETQYF,TGTGCCAGCGCTGGGACAGACCAAGAGACCCAGTACTTC
-,TRBJ1-1,few,TRBV7-7,CASSSRRDTEAFF,TGTGCTAGCAGCTCACGGAGGGACACTGAAGCTTTCTTT
TRBD1,TRBJ1-2,-,TRBV30,CAWIGDREDGYTF,TGTGCCTGGATTGGGGACAGGGAGGATGGCTACACCTTC
-,TRBJ1-6,-,TRBV5-5,CASSRTVNNSPLHF,TGTGCCAGCAGCCGGACAGTTAATAATTCACCCCTCCACTTT
-,TRBJ1-4,-,TRBV29-1,CSGRDTYEKLFF,TGCAGCGGCCGGGACACCTATGAAAAACTGTTTTTT
-,TRBJ2-7,-,TRBV23-1,CASSQFVSGRGKNHYYEQYF,TGCGCCAGCAGTCAATTCGTTTCAGGTCGGGGAAAGAACCACTACTACGAGCAGTACTTC
-,TRBJ2-5,-,TRBV6-5,CASSYSVRKETQYF,TGTGCCAGCAGTTACTCGGTCCGGAAAGAGACCCAGTACTTC